The 25 T cell receptor beta chains below come from one sample, sequenced in a study of regulatory T cells in long-lasting Graves disease. Described time point: newly diagnosed GD, antithyroid drugs for less than 3 months. Generation of the TCR library employed RNA extracted from PBMCs. TCR beta libraries were built with iRepertoire HTBI primers and Arm-PCR of CDR3 regions. TCRdb reprocessed the multiplex PCR reads via MiXCR and lists one record per CDR3 protein. This sample yields 390,000 or so distinct CDR3 sequences, of which approximately 12% are seen a single time; around 18% belongs to the top ten. The data were also submitted as part of a second study, on T cells in Graves' hyperthyroidism and ophthalmopathy.

The material was peripheral blood mononuclear cells (PBMCs), obtained at new diagnosis, from a patient treated with antithyroid drugs. The receptors come from a woman aged 18-29 years with Graves disease.

This chain connects TRBV5-1 to TRBJ1-2; maybe TRBD1 (6 bases). The CDR3 loop spans 14 amino acids. The germline gives CDR1 SGHRS, CDR2 YFSETQ. Deletions cut 1 base from V and 7 bases from J, with 14 bases between. The CDR3 DNA is TGCGCCAGCAGCTTGCGGCCGGGGGCGGGTGGCTACACCTTC. Protein: CASSLRPGAGGYTF.

This clonotype was seen many times. The chain recombines TRBV11-2 with TRBJ2-7, with D perhaps matching TRBD2 (5 bases). The V gene's germline CDR1 is SGHAT and CDR2 FQNNGV. This CDR3 has 12 residues. Trimming left V 5 bases short and J 7 bases short, with 12 bases between. CDR3 sequence reads: CASSLPSGEQYF. The CDR3 nucleotides are TGTGCCAGCAGCCTACCCTCGGGGGAGCAGTACTTC.

This clonotype was recorded many times. The chain employs TRBV28 and TRBJ1-2; D is possibly TRBD1 (5 bases). Trimming removed 6 bases at V and 2 bases at J, with 16 bases between. The CDR3 is made up of 15 amino acids. Looked up from germline, CDR1 is MDHEN and CDR2 is SYDVKM. The CDR3 sequence is CASSHFGRDNYGYTF. DNA of the CDR3: TGTGCCAGCAGCCACTTTGGGAGGGACAACTATGGCTACACCTTC.

This clonotype was seen repeatedly, ten times or more. This chain links TRBV6-1 with TRBJ1-4; a weak D match, TRBD1 (5 bases). V lost 3 bases, J lost 5 bases, and 16 bases lay in between. CDR1 and CDR2 (germline): MNHNS, SASEGT. This CDR3 comprises 16 residues. CDR3 amino acids: CASSDRDGILNEKLFF. Here the CDR3 DNA reads TGTGCCAGCAGTGACCGGGACGGGATATTAAATGAAAAACTGTTTTTT.

In its sample, this clonotype was seen many times. The chain employs TRBV28 and TRBJ2-2, with D possibly being TRBD2 (5 bases). This CDR3 comprises 17 residues. Trimming took 3 bases from V and 2 from J, leaving 16 bases between them. Germline assignment: CDR1 MDHEN and CDR2 SYDVKM. The CDR3 is CASSFGSGSTNTGELFF. CDR3 sequence (DNA): TGTGCCAGCAGTTTCGGTTCGGGATCTACCAACACCGGGGAGCTGTTTTTT.

This clonotype has a handful of counts. The chain uses TRBV4-1 and TRBJ2-1; no clear D. Trimming stripped 1 base from V and 1 base from J, with 11 bases between. The CDR3 totals 16 residues. Germline values: CDR1 MGHRA, CDR2 YSYEKL. CDR3 nucleotides: TGCGCCAGCAGCCAAGTAGACCTGATATCCTACAATGAGCAGTTCTTC. Translating gives CASSQVDLISYNEQFF.

As regards this clonotype: A much more abundant neighbour one base away suggests this may be a read error. The chain couples TRBV10-3 to TRBJ1-1; maybe TRBD1 (5 bases). Germline V gene data show CDR1 as ENHRY and CDR2 as SYGVKD. The CDR3 has 14 amino acids. Here the CDR3 reads CAVSEWGTNTEAFF. The CDR3 bases are TGTGCCGTCAGTGAGTGGGGGACGAACACTGAAGCTTTCTTT.

This clonotype appeared many times. The chain employs TRBV7-8 and TRBJ1-1; a possible D gene is TRBD1 (5 bases). V gave up 1 base and J gave up 5 bases, with 14 bases separating them. The length of the CDR3 is 15 residues. Per germline, CDR1 SGHVS and CDR2 FQNEAQ. The CDR3 reads CASSLVGVGGTEAFF. The CDR3 DNA sequence: TGTGCCAGCAGCTTAGTAGGCGTCGGGGGAACTGAAGCTTTCTTT.

The table lists this clonotype with many counts. V usage is TRBV7-9 and J usage is TRBJ1-5, with 7 bases matching TRBD1. The CDR3 spans 17 residues. Germline CDR1 reads SEHNR; CDR2 reads FQNEAQ (reference sequence). The V segment lost 3 bases and the J segment 4 bases; nucleotides outside the gene matches: 12. The CDR3 here is CASSLVTGSRGNQPQHF. The CDR3 DNA sequence: TGTGCCAGCAGCTTGGTGACAGGGAGTAGAGGAAATCAGCCCCAGCATTTT.

This clonotype was found a few times. Likely a read error: the CDR3 ends without its conserved phenylalanine or tryptophan. The chain has TRBV7-3 and TRBJ2-7, with TRBD1 as a possible D gene (5 bases). CDR1 and CDR2 from the germline V gene are SGHTA and FQGTGA. Trimming shortened V by 3 bases and J by 4 bases, and 16 bases separated the two germline ends. CDR3 size: 15 residues. The CDR3 DNA sequence: TGTGCCAGCAGCTTCGGTGTAGGGGAACATTACGAGCAGTACCTC. Its translation is CASSFGVGEHYEQYL.

Many counts were recorded for this clonotype. The CDR3 reads CASSTSWGEQFF. The DNA for the CDR3 is TGTGCCAGCAGTACCTCTTGGGGGGAGCAGTTCTTC. The chain recombines TRBV28 with TRBJ2-1; the D call may be TRBD1 or TRBD2 (5 bases each). The CDR3 covers 12 residues. Germline values: CDR1 MDHEN, CDR2 SYDVKM. Trimming stripped 5 bases from V and 10 bases from J, with 12 bases between.

The sample holds many counts of this clonotype. The chain couples TRBV28 to TRBJ1-2; 7 nucleotides match TRBD1. The germline CDR1 and CDR2 sequences are MDHEN and SYDVKM. The CDR3 has 14 amino acids. V shed 6 bases, J shed 2 bases, and the junction held 6 bases outside the gene matches. The CDR3 sequence is CASRIPGGNYGYTF. Here the CDR3 DNA reads TGTGCCAGCAGGATACCAGGGGGAAACTATGGCTACACCTTC.

Details on this clonotype: A far larger clone is a single base away, which makes a read error likely. This chain joins TRBV7-3 and TRBJ1-1; D gene uncertain. CDR3 length: 11 amino acids. Germline CDR1 reads SGHTA; CDR2 reads FQGTGA. In DNA, the CDR3 is TGTGCCAGCAGTTTCAACAGTGAAGTTTTCTTT. Translating it yields CASSFNSEVFF.

This clonotype appeared a few times. The rearrangement uses TRBV7-6 and TRBJ2-3; no definite D call. V gave up 4 bases and J gave up 4 bases, with 12 bases separating them. The CDR3 length is 14 residues. Germline V gene sequence: CDR1 SGHVS, CDR2 FNYEAQ. The CDR3 nucleotides are TGTGCCAGCAGCTCGCAGTTCCGCCCAGATACGCAGTATTTT. Its protein is CASSSQFRPDTQYF.

Only a few counts were recorded for this clonotype. V is TRBV11-1 and J is TRBJ1-2; a weak D match, TRBD1 (6 bases). V lost 3 bases and J 8 bases, leaving 16 bases between the germline ends. CDR3 length: 14 residues. The germline V gene encodes CDR1 SGHAT and CDR2 FQDESV (reference sequence). The CDR3 DNA reads as TGTGCCAGCAGCTTCCAGAAGGGGGGCGGCGGCTACACCTTC. It specifies CASSFQKGGGGYTF.

The table lists this clonotype with a few counts. This CDR3 is CSASSGDYEQYF. The CDR3 DNA is TGCAGTGCTAGTAGCGGGGACTACGAGCAGTACTTC. The V and J genes are TRBV20-1 and TRBJ2-7; 8 nucleotides match TRBD2. The CDR3 has 12 residues. V was clipped by 3 bases and J by 3 bases; unmatched bases: 1. Germline assignment: CDR1 DFQATT and CDR2 SNEGSKA (reference sequence).

This clonotype has just a few counts. One end of the junction is discordant with germline, which a read error may explain. The chain recombines TRBV12-3 or TRBV12-4 with TRBJ2-1; TRBD2 agrees at 7 bases. TRBJ2-5 matches the DNA end more closely, so the J call is doubtful. The CDR3 contains 13 residues. CDR3 in DNA: TGTGGCAGCAGTCCGCGACTAGCAGAGACCCAGTACTTC. Translating it yields CGSSPRLAETQYF.

This clonotype came up many times. The gene calls are TRBV20-1 and TRBJ1-1; D uncertain. The CDR3 length is 13 residues. Trimming stripped 1 base from V and 1 base from J, with 7 bases between. In germline, CDR1 is DFQATT, CDR2 SNEGSKA (reference sequence). This CDR3 reads CSARGQPNTEAFF. DNA of the CDR3: TGCAGTGCTAGAGGCCAGCCGAACACTGAAGCTTTCTTT.

The V gene is TRBV6-1, the J gene TRBJ1-1, with TRBD1 matching over 10 bases. Trimming removed 5 bases from V and 1 base from J; junction bases left unmatched: 7. Per germline, CDR1 MNHNS and CDR2 SASEGT. This CDR3 spans 16 amino acids. CDR3: CASSTQTGGRNTEAFF. Written as DNA, the CDR3 is TGTGCCAGCAGTACCCAGACAGGGGGCAGGAACACTGAAGCTTTCTTT.

This clonotype showed up many times. The chain links TRBV6-2 or TRBV6-3 to TRBJ1-5; a possible D gene is TRBD1 (6 bases). Looked up from germline, CDR1 is MNHEY and CDR2 is SVGEGT. The germline V and J ends were trimmed by 2 bases and 6 bases, with 14 bases remaining between them. The CDR3 sequence is 15 residues long. The CDR3 DNA is TGTGCCAGCAGTTACAAAGAACAGGGCGGTCAGCCCCAGCATTTT. Amino acids: CASSYKEQGGQPQHF.

The table lists this clonotype with a few counts. As DNA, the CDR3 is TGTGCCAGCGCCCGGGACAGGGTGAACTATGGCTACACCTTC. Protein sequence: CASARDRVNYGYTF. The chain carries TRBV6-1 and TRBJ1-2; 9 bases match TRBD1. The V segment lost 8 bases and the J segment 2 bases; nucleotides outside the gene matches: 6. The CDR3 is made up of 14 amino acids. Germline CDR1 MNHNS, CDR2 SASEGT.

This clonotype has just a few counts. The chain joins TRBV6-4 to TRBJ1-5, with D uncertain. Trimming shortened V by 5 bases and J by 5 bases, and 13 bases separated the two germline ends. The CDR3 loop spans 14 amino acids. The germline gives CDR1 MRHNA, CDR2 SNTAGT. CDR3 sequence reads: CASSYSGRHQPQHF. CDR3 coding DNA: TGTGCCAGCAGTTATTCGGGCAGACATCAGCCCCAGCATTTT.

At least ten counts were recorded for this clonotype. The chain combines TRBV28 with TRBJ2-7; TRBD2 matches at 7 bases. Trimming took 3 bases from V and 2 from J; bases not matched to a gene: 4. The CDR3 totals 14 residues. Germline CDR1 MDHEN, CDR2 SYDVKM. The CDR3 here is CASSFRGRAYEQYF. CDR3 in DNA: TGTGCCAGCAGTTTCCGGGGGAGGGCCTACGAGCAGTACTTC.

In this sample, this clonotype turned up many times. The chain recombines TRBV6-1 with TRBJ2-1; possibly TRBD1 for D (6 bases). Germline V gene sequence: CDR1 MNHNS, CDR2 SASEGT. There are 17 residues in the CDR3. Trimming removed 7 bases from V and 0 bases from J, with 19 bases in between. The CDR3 nucleotides are TGTGCCAGCACCCCAGGGGCTATTCCGAGCTCCTACAATGAGCAGTTCTTC. Translating it yields CASTPGAIPSSYNEQFF.

In this sample, this clonotype turned up many times. V gene TRBV10-3 combines with J gene TRBJ1-2; D unresolved. Per germline, CDR1 ENHRY and CDR2 SYGVKD. The CDR3 loop spans 13 amino acids. Between the trimmed V and J ends, which lost 2 bases and 10 bases, there was a span of 14 bases. The CDR3 DNA sequence: TGTGCCATCAGTGAGGGAGGGTTCCTCGACTACACCTTC. Translated: CAISEGGFLDYTF.